This T cell receptor beta chain was recovered during a study of PD-1 blockade in classical Hodgkin lymphoma. Measured with immunoSEQ multiplex PCR; TCRdb has only the in-frame clones, and not every one. The sample holds roughly 90,000 clones, nearly 85% seen once. This clone was seen a few times. Its target is not known. The CDR3 totals 13 residues. The V end was cut by 4 bases, the J end by 2 bases, with 9 bases between. Germline lookup yields CDR1 SGHNT and CDR2 YYREEE (reference sequence). This sample's time point: cycle 4 day 1 (C4D1), after 5 to 7 weeks of nivolumab. Patients all relapsed after autologous stem cell transplantation, and there was variation in brentuximab vedotin exposure. Study-wide points: At baseline, newly diagnosed patients reportedly showed less TCR diversity than healthy donors.

This specimen consisted of peripheral blood mononuclear cells (PBMCs), obtained before the fourth cycle of nivolumab. The V gene is TRBV5-4, the J gene TRBJ1-2; D is possibly TRBD1 (6 bases). The source of this sequence is a human donor with classical Hodgkin lymphoma. The CDR3 coding sequence is TGTGCCAGCAGCCCAGACAGGAACTATGGCTACACCTTC. Amino acids: CASSPDRNYGYTF.